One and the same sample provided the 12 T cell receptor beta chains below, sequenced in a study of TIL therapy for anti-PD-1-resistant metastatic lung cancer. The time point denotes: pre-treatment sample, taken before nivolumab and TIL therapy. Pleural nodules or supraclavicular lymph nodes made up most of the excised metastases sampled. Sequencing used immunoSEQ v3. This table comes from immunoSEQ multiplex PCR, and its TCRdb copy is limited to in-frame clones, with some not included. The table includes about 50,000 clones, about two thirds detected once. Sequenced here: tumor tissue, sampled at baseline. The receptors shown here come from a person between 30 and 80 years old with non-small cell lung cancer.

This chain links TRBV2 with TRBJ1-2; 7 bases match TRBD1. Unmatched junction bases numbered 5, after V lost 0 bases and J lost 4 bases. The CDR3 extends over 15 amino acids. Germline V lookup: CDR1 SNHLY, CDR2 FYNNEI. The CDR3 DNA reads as TGTGCCAGCAGTGAAGCTAGGGCAGGGGGCTATGGCTACACCTTC. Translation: CASSEARAGGYGYTF.

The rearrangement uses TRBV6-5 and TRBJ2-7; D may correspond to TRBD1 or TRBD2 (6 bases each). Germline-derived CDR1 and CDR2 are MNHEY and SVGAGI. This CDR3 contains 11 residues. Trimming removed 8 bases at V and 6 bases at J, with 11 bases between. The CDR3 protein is CASPRGGEQYF. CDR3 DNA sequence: TGTGCCAGCCCCAGGGGAGGCGAGCAGTACTTC.

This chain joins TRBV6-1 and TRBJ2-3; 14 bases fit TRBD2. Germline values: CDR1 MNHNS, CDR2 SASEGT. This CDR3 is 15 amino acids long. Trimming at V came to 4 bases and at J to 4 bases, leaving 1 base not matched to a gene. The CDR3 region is CASSGLAGGPDTQYF. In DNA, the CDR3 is TGTGCCAGCAGTGGACTAGCGGGGGGGCCAGATACGCAGTATTTT.

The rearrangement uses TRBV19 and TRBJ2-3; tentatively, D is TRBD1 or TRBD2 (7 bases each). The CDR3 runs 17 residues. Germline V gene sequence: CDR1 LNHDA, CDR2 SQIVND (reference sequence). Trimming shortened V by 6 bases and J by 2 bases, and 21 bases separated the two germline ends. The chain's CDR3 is CASSIRTTGRVTDTQYF. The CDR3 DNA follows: TGTGCCAGTAGCATACGAACGACAGGGAGGGTCACAGATACGCAGTATTTT.

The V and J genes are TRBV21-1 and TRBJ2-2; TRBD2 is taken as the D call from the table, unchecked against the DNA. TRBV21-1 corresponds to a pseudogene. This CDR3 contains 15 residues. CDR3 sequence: CASSKGLVGTGELFF. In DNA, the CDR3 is TGTGCCAGCAGCAAGGGACTAGTGGGTACCGGGGAGCTGTTTTTT.

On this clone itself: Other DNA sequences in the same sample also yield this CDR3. CDR3 amino acids: CASSYLTSGRPGELFF. In DNA form, the CDR3 reads TGTGCCAGCAGTTATCTGACTAGCGGGAGACCGGGGGAGCTGTTTTTT. The chain links TRBV6-5 to TRBJ2-2, with 12 bases fitting TRBD2. Germline V gives CDR1 MNHEY, CDR2 SVGAGI. Trimming cost V 3 bases and J 8 bases; bases outside gene matches: 7. This CDR3 contains 16 residues.

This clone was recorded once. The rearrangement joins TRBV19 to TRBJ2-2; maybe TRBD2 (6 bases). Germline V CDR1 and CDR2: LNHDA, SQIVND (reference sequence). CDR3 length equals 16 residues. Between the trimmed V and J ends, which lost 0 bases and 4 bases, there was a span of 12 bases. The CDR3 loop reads CASSIEGGLRTGELFF. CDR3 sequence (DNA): TGTGCCAGTAGTATAGAGGGAGGCCTCCGCACCGGGGAGCTGTTTTTT.

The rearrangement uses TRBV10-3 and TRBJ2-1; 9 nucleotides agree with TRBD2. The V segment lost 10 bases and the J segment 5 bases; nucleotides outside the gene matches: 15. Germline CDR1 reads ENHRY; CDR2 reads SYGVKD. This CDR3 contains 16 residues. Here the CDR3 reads CATTESGGSRDNEQFF. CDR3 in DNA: TGTGCCACCACCGAGAGCGGGGGGTCCAGAGACAATGAGCAGTTCTTC.

CDR3 residues: CASSLIPGIQETQYF. CDR3 nucleotide sequence: TGTGCCAGCAGCTTAATCCCGGGTATCCAAGAGACCCAGTACTTC. J is TRBJ2-5 and V is TRBV11-3, with D hard to call. V was clipped by 2 bases and J by 1 base, with 11 bases between them. The CDR3 is 15 amino acids. CDR1 is SGHNT and CDR2 is YENEEA in the germline V gene.

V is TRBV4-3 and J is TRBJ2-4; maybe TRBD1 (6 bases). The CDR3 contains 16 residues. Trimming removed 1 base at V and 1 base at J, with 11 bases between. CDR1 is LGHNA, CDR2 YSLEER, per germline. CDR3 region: CASSQGYREAKNIQYF. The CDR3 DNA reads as TGCGCCAGCAGCCAAGGGTACAGGGAGGCCAAAAACATTCAGTACTTC.

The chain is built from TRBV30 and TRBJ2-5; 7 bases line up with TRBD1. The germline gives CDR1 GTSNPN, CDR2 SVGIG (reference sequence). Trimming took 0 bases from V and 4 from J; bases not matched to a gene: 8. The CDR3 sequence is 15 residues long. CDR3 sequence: CAWSVRQGLRETQYF. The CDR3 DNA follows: TGTGCCTGGAGTGTAAGACAGGGTTTAAGAGAGACCCAGTACTTC.

The CDR3 here is CASSKAPRGREPPNTGELFF. As DNA, the CDR3 is TGTGCCAGCAGCAAAGCCCCCCGTGGCAGGGAGCCCCCGAACACCGGGGAGCTGTTTTTT. The V and J genes are TRBV21-1 and TRBJ2-2. TRBV21-1 is termed a pseudogene. This CDR3 has 20 amino acids.